Listed below are T cell receptor beta chains from one sample, sequenced in a study of T cell changes during pregnancy in multiple sclerosis. Only in-frame clones appear in the TCRdb table, and some are missing; sequencing was by immunoSEQ multiplex PCR. Among about 100,000 clones listed, around 92% were seen once. This specimen was peripheral blood, taken after pregnancy. The receptors shown here come from a female donor with multiple sclerosis, enrolled in a pregnancy study. CDR3s include the opening cysteine and the closing phenylalanine or tryptophan. A D gene is named only where the DNA matches it firmly. Clone size is not always given. Where it is, it says once, few, many or a class for expanded clones.

J: TRBJ2-7; V: TRBV7-3; size: .; D: TRBD2; DNA: TGTGCCAGCAGGCCCGCCCTAAAGAGCGGGATTTGTCCCGAGCAGTACTTC; CDR3: CASRPALKSGICPEQYF
J: TRBJ1-6; V: TRBV19; size: .; D: TRBD1; DNA: TGTGCCAGTAGTGACAGGGGGCGCCTTTCACCCCTCCACTTT; CDR3: CASSDRGRLSPLHF
J: TRBJ2-3; V: TRBV5-4; size: .; D: .; DNA: TGTGCCAGCAGCTTGCCAGGGTCAGGCATCACCGATACGCAGTATTTT; CDR3: CASSLPGSGITDTQYF
J: TRBJ1-2; V: TRBV6-5; size: .; D: .; DNA: TGTGCCAGCAGTTACTTCGGGGGGACGGACTACACCTTC; CDR3: CASSYFGGTDYTF
J: TRBJ1-4; V: TRBV28; size: .; D: TRBD1; DNA: TGTGCCAGCAGTTTCCCCGGGACAGGGAATGAAAAACTGTTTTTT; CDR3: CASSFPGTGNEKLFF
J: TRBJ2-1; V: TRBV5-8; size: .; D: TRBD2; DNA: TGTGCCAGCAGCCAAGGACTAGCGGGAGGGATGGTCTACAATGAGCAGTTCTTC; CDR3: CASSQGLAGGMVYNEQFF
J: TRBJ1-1; V: TRBV27; size: .; D: .; DNA: TGTGCCAGCAAATCGACAGGAACCAACACTGAAGCTTTCTTT; CDR3: CASKSTGTNTEAFF
J: TRBJ1-1; V: TRBV18; size: .; D: .; DNA: TGTGCCAGCTCACCATCGGGGGTCATGAACACTGAAGCTTTCTTT; CDR3: CASSPSGVMNTEAFF
J: TRBJ2-7; V: TRBV5-4; size: .; D: TRBD1; DNA: TGTGCCAGCAGCAACGCTCCGGGACAGGGGATCTACGAGCAGTACTTC; CDR3: CASSNAPGQGIYEQYF
J: TRBJ2-5; V: TRBV30; size: .; D: TRBD2; DNA: TGTGCCTGGAGTGCTAGCGGGAGGGGTGAGCAGTACTTC; CDR3: CAWSASGRGEQYF
J: TRBJ1-6; V: TRBV7-3; size: once; D: .; DNA: TGTGCCAGCAGCTTATCCGGGGGGCGCGGGGATTCACCCCTCCACTTT; CDR3: CASSLSGGRGDSPLHF
J: TRBJ1-4; V: TRBV29-1; size: .; D: .; DNA: TGCAGCGTTGAAGATGAGACAGCCCCCACGGAAAAACTGTTTTTT; CDR3: CSVEDETAPTEKLFF
J: TRBJ2-4; V: TRBV14; size: .; D: .; DNA: TGTGCCAGCAGCGAACACGGGTGGGAAAACATTCAGTACTTC; CDR3: CASSEHGWENIQYF
J: TRBJ2-2; V: TRBV2; size: .; D: TRBD1; DNA: TGTGCCAGCAGCCTCGGACAGGGGGGAACCGGGGAGCTGTTTTTT; CDR3: CASSLGQGGTGELFF
J: TRBJ1-5; V: TRBV9; size: .; D: TRBD1; DNA: TGTGCCAGCAGCGCGGGACAGGGCCCTGCCGGCAATCAGCCCCAGCATTTT; CDR3: CASSAGQGPAGNQPQHF
J: TRBJ1-5; V: TRBV6-5; size: .; D: .; DNA: TGTGCCAGCAGTTACGGGATCGGGGGCAATCAGCCCCAGCATTTT; CDR3: CASSYGIGGNQPQHF
J: TRBJ2-1; V: TRBV30; size: .; D: TRBD2; DNA: TGTGCCTGGAGTCTAGCGGCCTACAATGAGCAGTTCTTC; CDR3: CAWSLAAYNEQFF
J: TRBJ2-1; V: TRBV7-9; size: .; D: .; DNA: TGTGCCAGCAGCTTAGGGACAGCCTACAATGAGCAGTTCTTC; CDR3: CASSLGTAYNEQFF
J: TRBJ2-3; V: TRBV7-9; size: few; D: .; DNA: TGTGCCAGCAGCCCACGGAGGGATACGCAGTATTTT; CDR3: CASSPRRDTQYF
J: TRBJ1-2; V: TRBV7-6; size: .; D: .; DNA: TGTGCCAGCAGCTTAAACGGGGCTAACTATGGCTACACCTTC; CDR3: CASSLNGANYGYTF
J: TRBJ1-5; V: TRBV28; size: .; D: TRBD1; DNA: TGTGCCAGCAGTTTCTCGGGACAGGGAAACAATCAGCCCCAGCATTTT; CDR3: CASSFSGQGNNQPQHF
J: TRBJ2-1; V: TRBV13; size: .; D: .; DNA: TGTGCCAGCAGCGGAACCGGGACACACAATGAGCAGTTCTTC; CDR3: CASSGTGTHNEQFF
J: TRBJ1-5; V: TRBV6-1; size: .; D: .; DNA: TGTGCCACCAAATCTCTCGACATTATCGTTCAGCCCCAGCATTTT; CDR3: CATKSLDIIVQPQHF
J: TRBJ1-6; V: TRBV9; size: .; D: TRBD1; DNA: TGTGCCAGCAGCGAGGACAGGGGAACGGGGAATTCACCCCTCCACTTT; CDR3: CASSEDRGTGNSPLHF
J: TRBJ2-1; V: TRBV5-1; size: once; D: TRBD2; DNA: TGCGCCAGCAGCCCGTTAGCGGGAGGGCCCAATGAGCAGTTCTTC; CDR3: CASSPLAGGPNEQFF
J: TRBJ1-1; V: TRBV27; size: .; D: TRBD1; DNA: TGTGCCAGCAGTCCAGACCGGGGACAGGGGGCACTTACCGTAAAGGACACTGAAGCTTTCTTT; CDR3: CASSPDRGQGALTVKDTEAFF
J: TRBJ1-1; V: TRBV7-9; size: .; D: .; DNA: TGTGCCAGCAGCTTAACACGCTCGAACACTGAAGCTTTCTTT; CDR3: CASSLTRSNTEAFF
J: TRBJ1-1; V: TRBV30; size: few; D: .; DNA: TGTGCCTGGAGTTGGGGCCCCAACACTGAAGCTTTCTTT; CDR3: CAWSWGPNTEAFF
J: TRBJ1-4; V: TRBV11-3; size: .; D: TRBD1; DNA: TGTGCCAGCAGCTTGGGACAGGGCGCAACTAATGAAAAACTGTTTTTT; CDR3: CASSLGQGATNEKLFF
J: TRBJ1-2; V: TRBV5-1; size: .; D: TRBD1; DNA: TGCGCCAGCAGCACTGGACAGGGATATGGCTACACCTTC; CDR3: CASSTGQGYGYTF
J: TRBJ1-4; V: TRBV7-8; size: once; D: .; DNA: TGTGCCAGCAGCTTGGCGCCAGAGACATTGGCTAATGAAAAACTGTTTTTT; CDR3: CASSLAPETLANEKLFF
J: TRBJ1-2; V: TRBV15; size: .; D: .; DNA: TGTGCCACCAGCAGAGATCTAGGACTCTCGGGCTACACCTTC; CDR3: CATSRDLGLSGYTF
J: TRBJ2-7; V: TRBV19; size: once; D: .; DNA: TGTGCCAGTAGCCATAGGCGGGACAGCTACGAGCAGTACTTC; CDR3: CASSHRRDSYEQYF
J: TRBJ1-1; V: TRBV27; size: .; D: .; DNA: TGTGCCAGCAGATTATCCGGGGGAACTGAAGCTTTCTTT; CDR3: CASRLSGGTEAFF
J: TRBJ2-4; V: TRBV7-2; size: .; D: TRBD1; DNA: TGTGCCAGCAGCTTAGGGGGACAGCCCAAAAACATTCAGTACTTC; CDR3: CASSLGGQPKNIQYF
J: TRBJ2-5; V: TRBV7-9; size: .; D: TRBD2; DNA: TGTGCCAGCAGCTTAACGGGAGGGGGACAAGAGACCCAGTACTTC; CDR3: CASSLTGGGQETQYF
J: TRBJ2-3; V: TRBV2; size: .; D: .; DNA: TGTGCCAGCAGGCCGATAGAAGGAGGCACAGATACGCAGTATTTT; CDR3: CASRPIEGGTDTQYF
J: TRBJ1-2; V: TRBV5-1; size: .; D: .; DNA: TGCGCCACCTCCGGGGGCGGGGGAACCGATGGCTACACCTTC; CDR3: CATSGGGGTDGYTF
J: TRBJ2-3; V: TRBV7-2; size: .; D: TRBD2; DNA: TGTGCCAGCAGCGGCAGCGGGAGAGGGACAGATACGCAGTATTTT; CDR3: CASSGSGRGTDTQYF
J: TRBJ2-7; V: TRBV23-1; size: .; D: .; DNA: TGCGCCAGCAGTCGGCGGGGCTCCTACGAGCAGTACTTC; CDR3: CASSRRGSYEQYF
J: TRBJ2-1; V: TRBV9; size: .; D: TRBD2; DNA: TGTGCCAGCAGCGTAATCCCCCTTGCGGGGGGGCCTGATGAGCAGTTCTTC; CDR3: CASSVIPLAGGPDEQFF
J: TRBJ2-1; V: TRBV9; size: once; D: TRBD2; DNA: TGTGCCAGCAGCCCCCGACTAGCGGGCGGTCAAAAGCACAATGAGCAGTTCTTC; CDR3: CASSPRLAGGQKHNEQFF
J: TRBJ2-5; V: TRBV10-3; size: .; D: .; DNA: TGTGCCATCAGGTCAAAACAGGGTCAAGAGACCCAGTACTTC; CDR3: CAIRSKQGQETQYF
J: TRBJ2-2; V: TRBV7-9; size: .; D: .; DNA: TGTGCCAGCAGGGGACAAGCGAACACCGGGGAGCTGTTTTTT; CDR3: CASRGQANTGELFF
J: TRBJ1-5; V: TRBV27; size: once; D: TRBD1; DNA: TGTGCCAGCAGGATGACAGGGTCCAATCAGCCCCAGCATTTT; CDR3: CASRMTGSNQPQHF
J: TRBJ2-5; V: TRBV5-1; size: .; D: .; DNA: TGCGCCAGCAGCTTGGCGGTCTTTCAAGAGACCCAGTACTTC; CDR3: CASSLAVFQETQYF
J: TRBJ1-1; V: TRBV21-1; size: .; D: .; DNA: TGTGCCAGCAAGGAAGGGACAGGGATGAAGTCAACGAACACTGAAGCTTTCTTT; CDR3: CASKEGTGMKSTNTEAFF
J: TRBJ2-7; V: TRBV11-3; size: .; D: TRBD2; DNA: TGTGCCAGCAGCTTAGGTGGGGGGGAATCCTACGAGCAGTACTTC; CDR3: CASSLGGGESYEQYF